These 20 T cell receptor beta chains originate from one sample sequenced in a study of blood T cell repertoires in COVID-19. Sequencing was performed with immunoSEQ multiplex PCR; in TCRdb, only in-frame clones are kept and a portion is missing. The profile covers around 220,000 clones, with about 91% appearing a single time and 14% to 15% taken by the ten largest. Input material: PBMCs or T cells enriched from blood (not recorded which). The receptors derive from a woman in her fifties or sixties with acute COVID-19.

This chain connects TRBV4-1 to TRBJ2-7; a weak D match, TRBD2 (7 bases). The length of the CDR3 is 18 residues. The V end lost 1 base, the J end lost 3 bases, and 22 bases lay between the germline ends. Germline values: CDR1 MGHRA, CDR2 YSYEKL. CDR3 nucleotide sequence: TGCGCCAGCAGCCAAGCAATTGGGGGGGGGCGGCTGGACTACGAGCAGTACTTC. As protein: CASSQAIGGGRLDYEQYF.

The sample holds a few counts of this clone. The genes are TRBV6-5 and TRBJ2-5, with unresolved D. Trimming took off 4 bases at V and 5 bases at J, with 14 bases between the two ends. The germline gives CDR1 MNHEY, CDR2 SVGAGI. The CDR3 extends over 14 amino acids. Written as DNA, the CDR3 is TGTGCCAGCAGTTTATCGTACCGGCGGGAGACCCAGTACTTC. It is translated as CASSLSYRRETQYF.

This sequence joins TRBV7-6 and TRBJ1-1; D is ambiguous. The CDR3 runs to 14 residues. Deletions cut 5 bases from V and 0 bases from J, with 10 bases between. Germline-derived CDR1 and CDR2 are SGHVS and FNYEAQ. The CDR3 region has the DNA TGTGCCAGCAGCCCCCAGAGGATGAACACTGAAGCTTTCTTT. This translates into CASSPQRMNTEAFF.

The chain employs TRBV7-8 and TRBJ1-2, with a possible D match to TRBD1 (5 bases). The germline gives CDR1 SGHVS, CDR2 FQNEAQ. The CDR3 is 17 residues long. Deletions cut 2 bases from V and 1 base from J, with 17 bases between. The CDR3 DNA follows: TGTGCCAGCAGCTTAACCCCTGGGGGGAAGGATAACTATGGCTACACCTTC. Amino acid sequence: CASSLTPGGKDNYGYTF.

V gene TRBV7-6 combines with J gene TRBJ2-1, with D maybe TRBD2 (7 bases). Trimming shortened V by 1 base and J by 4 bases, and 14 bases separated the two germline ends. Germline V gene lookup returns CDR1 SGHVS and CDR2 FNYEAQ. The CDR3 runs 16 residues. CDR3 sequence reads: CASSLVGGGSYNEQFF. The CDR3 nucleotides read TGTGCCAGCAGCTTAGTGGGAGGGGGAAGTTACAATGAGCAGTTCTTC. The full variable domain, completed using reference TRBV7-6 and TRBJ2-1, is GAGVSQSPRYKVTKRGQDVALRCDPISGHVSLYWYRQALGQGPEFLTYFNYEAQQDKSGLPNDRFSAERPEGSISTLTIQRTEQRDSAMYRCASSLVGGGSYNEQFFGPGTRLTVL.

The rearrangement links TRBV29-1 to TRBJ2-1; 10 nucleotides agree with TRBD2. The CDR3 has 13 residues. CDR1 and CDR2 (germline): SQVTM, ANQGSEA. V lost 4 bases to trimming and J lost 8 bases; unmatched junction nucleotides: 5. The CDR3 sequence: CSVGASGSHEQFF. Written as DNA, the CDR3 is TGCAGCGTTGGCGCTAGCGGGAGTCATGAGCAGTTCTTC.

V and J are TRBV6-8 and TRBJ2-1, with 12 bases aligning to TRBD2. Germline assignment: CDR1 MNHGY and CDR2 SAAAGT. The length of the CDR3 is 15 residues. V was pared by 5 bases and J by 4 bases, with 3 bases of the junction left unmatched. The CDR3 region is CASSRLAGEYNEQFF. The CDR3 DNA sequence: TGTGCCAGCAGTCGACTAGCGGGAGAGTACAATGAGCAGTTCTTC.

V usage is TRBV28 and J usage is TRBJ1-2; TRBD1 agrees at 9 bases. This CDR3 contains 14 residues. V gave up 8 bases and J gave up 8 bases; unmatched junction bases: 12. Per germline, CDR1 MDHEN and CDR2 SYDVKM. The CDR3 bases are TGTGCCAGCGGGATCGGGACAGGGAGGCAAGGCTACACCTTC. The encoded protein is CASGIGTGRQGYTF.

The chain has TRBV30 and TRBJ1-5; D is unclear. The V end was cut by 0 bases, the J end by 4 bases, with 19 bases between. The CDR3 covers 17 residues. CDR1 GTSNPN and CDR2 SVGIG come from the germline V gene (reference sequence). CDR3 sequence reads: CAWSVGRIGRSNQPQHF. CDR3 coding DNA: TGTGCCTGGAGTGTCGGGAGGATCGGGAGAAGTAATCAGCCCCAGCATTTT. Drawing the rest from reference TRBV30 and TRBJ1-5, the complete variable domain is SQTIHQWPATLVQPVGSPLSLECTVEGTSNPNLYWYRQAAGRGLQLLFYSVGIGQISSEVPQNLSASRPQDRQFILSSKKLLLSDSGFYLCAWSVGRIGRSNQPQHFGDGTRLSIL.

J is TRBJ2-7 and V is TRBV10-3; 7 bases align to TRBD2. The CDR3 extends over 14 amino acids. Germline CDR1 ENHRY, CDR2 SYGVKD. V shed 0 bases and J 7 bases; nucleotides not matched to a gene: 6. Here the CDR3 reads CAISESEGAGEQYF. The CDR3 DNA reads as TGTGCCATCAGTGAGTCGGAGGGAGCGGGGGAGCAGTACTTC.

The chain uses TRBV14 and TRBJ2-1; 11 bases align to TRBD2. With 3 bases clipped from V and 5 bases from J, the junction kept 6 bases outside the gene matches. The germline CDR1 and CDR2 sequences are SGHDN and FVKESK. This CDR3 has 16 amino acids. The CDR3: CASSQWGLADNNEQFF. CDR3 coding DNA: TGTGCCAGCAGCCAGTGGGGACTAGCGGACAACAATGAGCAGTTCTTC.

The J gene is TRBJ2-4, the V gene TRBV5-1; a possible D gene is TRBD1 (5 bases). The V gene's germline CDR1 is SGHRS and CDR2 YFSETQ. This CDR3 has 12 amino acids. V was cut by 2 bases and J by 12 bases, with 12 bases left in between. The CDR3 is CASSFLGENQYF. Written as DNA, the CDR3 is TGCGCCAGCAGCTTTTTAGGGGAAAATCAGTACTTC.

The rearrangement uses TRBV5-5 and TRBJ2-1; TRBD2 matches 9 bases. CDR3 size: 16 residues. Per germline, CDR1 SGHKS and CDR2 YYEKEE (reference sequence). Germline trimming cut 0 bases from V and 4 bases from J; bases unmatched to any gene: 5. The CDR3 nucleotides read TGTGCCAGCAGCTTGGGCGCGGGAGGGGGGTACAATGAGCAGTTCTTC. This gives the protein CASSLGAGGGYNEQFF. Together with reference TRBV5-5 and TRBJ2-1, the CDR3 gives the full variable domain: DAGVTQSPTHLIKTRGQQVTLRCSPISGHKSVSWYQQVLGQGPQFIFQYYEKEERGRGNFPDRFSARQFPNYSSELNVNALLLGDSALYLCASSLGAGGGYNEQFFGPGTRLTVL.

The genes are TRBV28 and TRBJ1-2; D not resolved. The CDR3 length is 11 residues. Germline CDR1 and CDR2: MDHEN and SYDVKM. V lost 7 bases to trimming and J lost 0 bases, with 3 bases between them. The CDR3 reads CASTANYGYTF. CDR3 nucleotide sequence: TGTGCCAGCACTGCTAACTATGGCTACACCTTC.

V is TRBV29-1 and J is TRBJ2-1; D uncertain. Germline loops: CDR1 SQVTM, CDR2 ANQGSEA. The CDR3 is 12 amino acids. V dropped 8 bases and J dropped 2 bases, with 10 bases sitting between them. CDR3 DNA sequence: TGCAGCCTGAGGATGGCCTACAATGAGCAGTTCTTC. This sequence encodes CSLRMAYNEQFF.

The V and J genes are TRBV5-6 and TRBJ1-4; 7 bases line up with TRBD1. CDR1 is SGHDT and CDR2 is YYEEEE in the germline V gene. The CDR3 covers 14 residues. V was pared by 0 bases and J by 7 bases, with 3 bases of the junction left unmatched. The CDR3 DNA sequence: TGTGCCAGCAGCTTGGGCAGGGGGGTTGAAAAACTGTTTTTT. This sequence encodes CASSLGRGVEKLFF.

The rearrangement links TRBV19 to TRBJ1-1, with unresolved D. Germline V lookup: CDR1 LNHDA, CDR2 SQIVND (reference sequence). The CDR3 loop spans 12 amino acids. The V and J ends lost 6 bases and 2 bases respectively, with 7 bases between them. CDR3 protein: CASRLLNTEAFF. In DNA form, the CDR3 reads TGTGCCAGTAGACTCTTAAACACTGAAGCTTTCTTT.

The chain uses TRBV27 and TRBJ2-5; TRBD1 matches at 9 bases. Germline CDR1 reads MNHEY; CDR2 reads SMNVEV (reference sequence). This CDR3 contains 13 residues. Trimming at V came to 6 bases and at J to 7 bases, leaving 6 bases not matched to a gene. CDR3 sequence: CASSQTGGRTQYF. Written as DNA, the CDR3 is TGTGCCAGCAGCCAGACAGGGGGGAGGACCCAGTACTTC.

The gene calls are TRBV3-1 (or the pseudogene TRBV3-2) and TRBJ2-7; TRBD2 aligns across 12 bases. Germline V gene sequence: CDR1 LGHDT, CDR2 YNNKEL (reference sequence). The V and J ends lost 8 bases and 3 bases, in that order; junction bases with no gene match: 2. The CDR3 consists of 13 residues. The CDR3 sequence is CASGLAGHYEQYF. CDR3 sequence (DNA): TGTGCCAGCGGACTAGCGGGGCACTACGAGCAGTACTTC.

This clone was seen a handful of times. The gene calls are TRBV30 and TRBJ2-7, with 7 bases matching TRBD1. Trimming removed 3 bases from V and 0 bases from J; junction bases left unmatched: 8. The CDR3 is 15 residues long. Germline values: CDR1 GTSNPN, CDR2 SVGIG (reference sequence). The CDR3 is CAWRPLGTVSYEQYF. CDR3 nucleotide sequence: TGTGCCTGGAGGCCACTCGGGACAGTCTCCTACGAGCAGTACTTC.